A selection of T cell receptor beta chains follows, all from one sample in a study of TIL therapy for anti-PD-1-resistant metastatic lung cancer. Sequenced by immunoSEQ multiplex PCR; TCRdb stores in-frame clones only, minus some. The repertoire holds approximately 53,000 clones, with about 80% as singletons. The source was blood, collected at baseline. The source of these receptors is a woman aged 25 to 80 with non-small cell lung cancer. The CDR3 runs from the conserved cysteine through the conserved F or W. The order of the fields is J gene, D gene, clone size, CDR3 length, V gene, CDR3 protein, CDR3 DNA. The D gene is left open where the match is weak. Size is stated for part of the rows, as once, few or many counts, or as a class when the clone is expanded.

TRBJ2-3	.	.	13	TRBV7-8	CASSYVGTDTQYF	TGTGCCAGCAGCTACGTTGGGACAGATACGCAGTATTTT
TRBJ2-4	TRBD1	.	16	TRBV4-1	CASSLSVDRAKNIQYF	TGCGCCAGCAGCCTATCAGTGGACAGGGCCAAAAACATTCAGTACTTC
TRBJ2-1	.	.	12	TRBV5-6	CASSPPPAEQFF	TGTGCCAGCAGCCCCCCTCCTGCCGAGCAGTTCTTC
TRBJ2-2	.	.	13	TRBV28	CATSAPLTGELFF	TGTGCTACAAGTGCCCCGCTCACCGGGGAGCTGTTTTTT
TRBJ1-2	.	.	17	TRBV7-2	CASSPSSGSQILYGYTF	TGTGCCAGCAGCCCCTCCAGTGGCAGCCAAATTCTGTATGGCTACACCTTC
TRBJ1-2	TRBD1	.	14	TRBV7-2	CASSPTGSLRGYTF	TGTGCCAGCAGCCCGACAGGGAGTCTCCGAGGCTACACCTTC
TRBJ2-7	TRBD2	.	14	TRBV9	CASSGRLAGGEQYF	TGTGCCAGCAGCGGCAGACTAGCGGGAGGGGAGCAGTACTTC
TRBJ1-5	.	once	13	TRBV19	CASSIDSYQPQHF	TGTGCCAGTAGTATTGACAGCTATCAGCCCCAGCATTTT
TRBJ1-5	.	.	15	TRBV2	CASSEEGPLTQPQHF	TGTGCCAGCAGTGAAGAGGGCCCTCTTACTCAGCCCCAGCATTTT
TRBJ2-2	.	.	14	TRBV7-2	CASSLDLNTGELFF	TGTGCCAGCAGCTTAGACTTGAACACCGGGGAGCTGTTTTTT
TRBJ2-2	TRBD2	once	17	TRBV2	CASSFPSGGSNTGELFF	TGTGCCAGCTCCTTCCCTAGCGGAGGCTCGAACACCGGGGAGCTGTTTTTT
TRBJ2-3	.	.	16	TRBV4-2	CASSQDLGASTDTQYF	TGTGCCAGCAGCCAAGATTTGGGGGCCAGCACAGATACGCAGTATTTT
TRBJ2-1	TRBD2	.	15	TRBV10-2	CASSSTSGTYNEQFF	TGCGCCAGCAGTTCGACTAGCGGGACCTACAATGAGCAGTTCTTC
TRBJ1-1	TRBD1	.	15	TRBV6-6	CASSIQGELSTEAFF	TGTGCCAGCAGCATACAGGGGGAGTTGAGCACTGAAGCTTTCTTT
TRBJ2-5	TRBD2	.	17	TRBV4-1	CASSQAGGLAGLETQYF	TGCGCCAGCAGCCAAGCAGGCGGGCTAGCGGGGCTGGAGACCCAGTACTTC
TRBJ2-7	TRBD1	few	13	TRBV6-5	CASTRPGGAEQYF	TGTGCCAGTACGAGACCAGGGGGCGCCGAGCAGTACTTC
TRBJ1-4	.	.	13	TRBV6-6	CASSWDLTEKLFF	TGTGCCAGCAGCTGGGACCTTACTGAAAAACTGTTTTTT
TRBJ2-1	.	.	13	TRBV11-3	CASSFGLFNEQFF	TGTGCCAGCAGCTTTGGCCTCTTTAATGAGCAGTTCTTC
TRBJ1-3	TRBD1	.	16	TRBV28	CASSPYHRGSGNTIYF	TGTGCCAGCAGTCCGTACCACAGGGGTTCAGGAAACACCATATATTTT
TRBJ2-6	.	.	16	TRBV6-6	CASSPTWGSGANVLTF	TGTGCCAGCAGTCCTACATGGGGGTCTGGGGCCAACGTCCTGACTTTC
TRBJ1-1	.	.	14	TRBV5-8	CASSLEGRNTEAFF	TGTGCCAGCAGCTTGGAGGGGAGGAACACTGAAGCTTTCTTT
TRBJ1-1	TRBD1	.	15	TRBV6-5	CASSGPGQASQTAFF	TGTGCCAGCAGTGGGCCGGGACAGGCTTCTCAAACGGCTTTCTTT
TRBJ2-1	.	.	14	TRBV7-3	CASSLTGSYNEQFF	TGTGCCAGCAGCTTAACCGGGAGTTACAATGAGCAGTTCTTC
TRBJ1-2	.	.	14	TRBV4-1	CASSPVGGDYGYTF	TGCGCCAGCAGCCCGGTGGGAGGGGACTATGGCTACACCTTC
TRBJ2-2	.	.	16	TRBV5-1	CASSRAQVANTGELFF	TGCGCCAGCAGCCGGGCACAGGTCGCGAACACCGGGGAGCTGTTTTTT
TRBJ2-7	TRBD2	.	14	TRBV10-1	CASSYGGSSYEQYF	TGCGCCAGCAGTTACGGGGGGAGCTCCTACGAGCAGTACTTC
TRBJ1-2	.	few	11	TRBV29-1	CSVVGVPGYTF	TGCAGCGTTGTGGGAGTCCCGGGCTACACCTTC
TRBJ2-5	.	.	14	TRBV9	CASSGGQLQETQYF	TGTGCCAGCAGCGGAGGACAGCTCCAAGAGACCCAGTACTTC
TRBJ2-1	.	.	15	TRBV9	CASSVAGFGNNEQFF	TGTGCCAGCAGCGTAGCGGGGTTCGGAAACAATGAGCAGTTCTTC
TRBJ2-1	TRBD2	.	16	TRBV2	CASSEGLAGVGNEQFF	TGTGCCAGCAGCGAGGGACTAGCGGGAGTAGGCAATGAGCAGTTCTTC
TRBJ2-7	TRBD2	.	15	TRBV19	CASSILGGRPYEQYF	TGTGCCAGTAGTATCCTTGGCGGGAGGCCCTACGAGCAGTACTTC
TRBJ2-5	.	once	13	TRBV11-3	CASSLGGYGEQYF	TGTGCCAGCAGCTTAGGGGGCTATGGGGAGCAGTACTTC
TRBJ2-7	TRBD1	.	14	TRBV10-3	CAISDPGGFNEQYF	TGTGCCATCAGTGATCCAGGGGGCTTTAACGAGCAGTACTTC
TRBJ2-3	TRBD1	once	13	TRBV6-6	CAGQTGGADTQYF	TGTGCCGGACAGACAGGGGGCGCAGATACGCAGTATTTT
TRBJ1-2	.	.	14	TRBV15	CATSRDKGVHGYTF	TGTGCCACCAGCAGAGATAAAGGGGTCCATGGCTACACCTTC
TRBJ2-1	TRBD2	.	15	TRBV2	CASSGLAGFYNEQFF	TGTGCCAGCAGTGGACTAGCGGGGTTTTACAATGAGCAGTTCTTC